This TCR beta chain was captured in a study of blood T cell repertoires in COVID-19. About the research overall: Acute and convalescent COVID-19 samples came from the United States, Italy and Spain. PBMCs, B-cell-depleted T cells, or T cells provided the cDNA or gDNA that made up the material.

The junction had 5 bases not matched to a gene; V was cut back by 3 bases and J by 4 bases. Germline CDR1 and CDR2: GTSNPN and SVGIG (reference sequence). This CDR3 is 15 amino acids long. Methods used by the authors: Estimated nucleated cell counts came from reference gene primer amplification. TCRdb's table, derived via immunoSEQ multiplex PCR, lists solely in-frame clones and lacks some. V and J calls and clone size are given by that table; D and trimming were obtained from the DNA. The sample includes approximately 89,000 clones, 70% to 80% of them seen just once. Specimen: peripheral blood. The TCR sequence derives from an older man with acute or convalescent COVID-19. The chain uses TRBV30 and TRBJ2-7, with 14 bases fitting TRBD2. The DNA for the CDR3 is TGTGCCTGGAGGGGACTAGCGGGAGAGGTATACGAGCAGTACTTC. Residues: CAWRGLAGEVYEQYF.